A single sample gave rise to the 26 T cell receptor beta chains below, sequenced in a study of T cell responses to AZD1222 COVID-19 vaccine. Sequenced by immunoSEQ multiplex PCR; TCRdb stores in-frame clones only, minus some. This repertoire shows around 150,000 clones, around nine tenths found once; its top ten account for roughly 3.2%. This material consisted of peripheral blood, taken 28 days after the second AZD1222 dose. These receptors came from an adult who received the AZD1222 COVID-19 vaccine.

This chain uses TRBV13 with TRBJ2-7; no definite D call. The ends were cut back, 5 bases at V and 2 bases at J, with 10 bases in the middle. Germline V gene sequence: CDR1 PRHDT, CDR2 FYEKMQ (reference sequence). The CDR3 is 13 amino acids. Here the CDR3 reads CASSEGFPYEQYF. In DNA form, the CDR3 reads TGTGCCAGCAGCGAAGGGTTCCCCTACGAGCAGTACTTC.

The CDR3 sequence is CATSRDLKEDTQYF. The CDR3 bases are TGTGCCACCAGCAGAGATCTGAAGGAAGATACGCAGTATTTT. The chain uses TRBV15 and TRBJ2-3; D gene uncertain. From germline, CDR1 is LNHNV and CDR2 YYDKDF (reference sequence). V lost 0 bases, J lost 5 bases, and 9 bases lay in between. The CDR3 contains 14 residues.

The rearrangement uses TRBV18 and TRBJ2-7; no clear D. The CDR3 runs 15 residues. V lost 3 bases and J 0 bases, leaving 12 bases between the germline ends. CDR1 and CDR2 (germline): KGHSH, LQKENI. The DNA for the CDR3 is TGTGCCAGCTCACCCCCTTCGGCGAGCTCCTACGAGCAGTACTTC. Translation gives CASSPPSASSYEQYF.

The CDR3 DNA reads as TGTGCCTGGAGTCGGGACCGATCCTATGGCTACACCTTC. It specifies CAWSRDRSYGYTF. This chain joins TRBV30 and TRBJ1-2, with D possibly being TRBD1 (5 bases). The CDR3 is 13 amino acids. Germline V gene data show CDR1 as GTSNPN and CDR2 as SVGIG (reference sequence). The V and J ends lost 2 bases and 4 bases respectively, with 11 bases between them. The entire variable domain, with the rest obtained from reference TRBV30 and TRBJ1-2, is as follows: SQTIHQWPATLVQPVGSPLSLECTVEGTSNPNLYWYRQAAGRGLQLLFYSVGIGQISSEVPQNLSASRPQDRQFILSSKKLLLSDSGFYLCAWSRDRSYGYTFGSGTRLTVV.

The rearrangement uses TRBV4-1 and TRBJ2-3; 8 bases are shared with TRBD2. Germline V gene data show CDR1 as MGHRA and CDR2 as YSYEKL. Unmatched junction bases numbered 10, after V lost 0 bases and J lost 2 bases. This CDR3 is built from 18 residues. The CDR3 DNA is TGCGCCAGCAGCCAAGAATTAGGACTAGCATCTAACACAGATACGCAGTATTTT. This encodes CASSQELGLASNTDTQYF.

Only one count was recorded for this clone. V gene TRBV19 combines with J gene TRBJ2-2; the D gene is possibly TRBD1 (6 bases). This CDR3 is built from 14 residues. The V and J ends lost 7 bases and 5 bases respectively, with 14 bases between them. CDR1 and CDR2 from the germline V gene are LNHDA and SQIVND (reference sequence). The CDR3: CASKTGMGTGELFF. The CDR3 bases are TGTGCCAGTAAAACAGGGATGGGAACCGGGGAGCTGTTTTTT.

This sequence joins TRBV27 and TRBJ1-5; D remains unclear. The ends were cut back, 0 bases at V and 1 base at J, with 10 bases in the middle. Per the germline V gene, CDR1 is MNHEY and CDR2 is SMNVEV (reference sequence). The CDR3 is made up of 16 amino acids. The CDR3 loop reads CASSLSTGLSNQPQHF. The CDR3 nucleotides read TGTGCCAGCAGTTTATCTACGGGTTTGAGCAATCAGCCCCAGCATTTT.

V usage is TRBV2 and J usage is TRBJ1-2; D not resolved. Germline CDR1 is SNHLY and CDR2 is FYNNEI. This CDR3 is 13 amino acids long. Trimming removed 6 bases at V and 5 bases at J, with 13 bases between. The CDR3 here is CASRYEAGYGYTF. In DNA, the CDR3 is TGTGCCAGCAGGTACGAAGCTGGTTATGGCTACACCTTC.

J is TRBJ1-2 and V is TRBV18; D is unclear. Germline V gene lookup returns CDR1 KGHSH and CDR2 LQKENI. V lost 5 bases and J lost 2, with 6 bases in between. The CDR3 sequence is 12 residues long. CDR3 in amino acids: CASSDGNYGYTF. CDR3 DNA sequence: TGTGCCAGCTCAGACGGAAACTATGGCTACACCTTC.

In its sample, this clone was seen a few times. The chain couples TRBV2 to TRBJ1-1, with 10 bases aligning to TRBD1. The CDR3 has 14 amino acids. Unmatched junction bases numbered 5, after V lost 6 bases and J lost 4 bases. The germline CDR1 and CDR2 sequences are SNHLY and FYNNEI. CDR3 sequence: CASSWGQGTTEAFF. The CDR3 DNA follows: TGTGCCAGCAGCTGGGGACAGGGGACCACTGAAGCTTTCTTT.

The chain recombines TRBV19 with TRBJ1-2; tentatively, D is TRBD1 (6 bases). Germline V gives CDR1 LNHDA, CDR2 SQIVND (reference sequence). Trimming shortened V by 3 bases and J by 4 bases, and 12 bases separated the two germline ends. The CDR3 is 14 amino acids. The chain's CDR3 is CASSITGQTYGYTF. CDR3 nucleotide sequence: TGTGCCAGTAGTATCACAGGGCAGACCTATGGCTACACCTTC. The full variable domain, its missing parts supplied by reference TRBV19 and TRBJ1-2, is DGGITQSPKYLFRKEGQNVTLSCEQNLNHDAMYWYRQDPGQGLRLIYYSQIVNDFQKGDIAEGYSVSREKKESFPLTVTSAQKNPTAFYLCASSITGQTYGYTFGSGTRLTVV.

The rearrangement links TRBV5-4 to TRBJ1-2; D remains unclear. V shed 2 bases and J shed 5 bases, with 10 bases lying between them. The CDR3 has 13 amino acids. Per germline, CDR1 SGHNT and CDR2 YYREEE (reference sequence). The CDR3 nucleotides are TGTGCCAGCAGCTTAGGTCCGAGTTATGGCTACACCTTC. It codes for CASSLGPSYGYTF.

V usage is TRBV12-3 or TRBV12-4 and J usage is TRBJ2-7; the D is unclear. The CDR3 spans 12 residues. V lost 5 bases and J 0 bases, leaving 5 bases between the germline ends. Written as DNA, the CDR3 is TGTGCCAGCAGTGCCGACTCCTACGAGCAGTACTTC. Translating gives CASSADSYEQYF.

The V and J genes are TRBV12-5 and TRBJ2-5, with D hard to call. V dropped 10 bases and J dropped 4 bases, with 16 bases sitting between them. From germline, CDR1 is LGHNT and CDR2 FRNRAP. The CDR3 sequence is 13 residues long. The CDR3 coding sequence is TGTGCTACGGCCGCAGATTGGGTAGAGACCCAGTACTTC. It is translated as CATAADWVETQYF.

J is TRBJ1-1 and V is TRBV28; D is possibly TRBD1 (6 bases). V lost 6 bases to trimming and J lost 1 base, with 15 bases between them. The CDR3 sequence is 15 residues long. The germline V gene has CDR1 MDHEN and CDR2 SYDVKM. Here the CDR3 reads CASRPSGVANTEAFF. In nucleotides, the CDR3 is TGTGCCAGCAGACCCTCAGGGGTCGCGAACACTGAAGCTTTCTTT.

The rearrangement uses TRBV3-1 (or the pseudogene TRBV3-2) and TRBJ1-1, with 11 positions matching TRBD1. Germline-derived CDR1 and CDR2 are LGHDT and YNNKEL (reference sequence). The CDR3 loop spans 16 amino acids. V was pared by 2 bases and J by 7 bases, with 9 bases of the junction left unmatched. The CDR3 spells CASSQNPGTGGGEAFF. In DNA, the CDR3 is TGTGCCAGCAGCCAAAACCCCGGGACAGGGGGGGGTGAAGCTTTCTTT.

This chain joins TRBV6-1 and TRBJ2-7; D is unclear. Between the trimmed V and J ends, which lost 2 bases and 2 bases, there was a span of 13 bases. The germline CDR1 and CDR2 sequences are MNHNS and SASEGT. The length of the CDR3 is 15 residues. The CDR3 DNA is TGTGCCAGCAGTGAAATGGGCTCCCGAACCTACGAGCAGTACTTC. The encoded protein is CASSEMGSRTYEQYF.

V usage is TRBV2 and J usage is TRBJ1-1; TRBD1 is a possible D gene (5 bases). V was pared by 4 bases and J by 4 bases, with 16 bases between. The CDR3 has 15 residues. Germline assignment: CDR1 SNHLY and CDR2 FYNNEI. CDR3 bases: TGTGCCAGCAGTGTGGAGGGCGGCGGGGGCACTGAAGCTTTCTTT. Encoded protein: CASSVEGGGGTEAFF.

The CDR3 DNA reads TGTGCCAGCAGTCGTGAGGGTTCTGAAGCTTTCTTT. Protein: CASSREGSEAFF. The rearrangement uses TRBV11-3 and TRBJ1-1; D is unresolved. Looked up from germline, CDR1 is SGHNT and CDR2 is YENEEA. The CDR3 is 12 amino acids. Trimming removed 6 bases at V and 6 bases at J, with 11 bases between.

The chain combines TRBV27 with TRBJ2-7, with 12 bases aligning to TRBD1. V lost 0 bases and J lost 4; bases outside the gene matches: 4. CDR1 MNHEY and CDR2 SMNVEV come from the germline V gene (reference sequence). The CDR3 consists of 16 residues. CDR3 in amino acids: CASSLSGDRGPYEQYF. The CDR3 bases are TGTGCCAGCAGTTTATCGGGGGACAGGGGGCCTTACGAGCAGTACTTC.

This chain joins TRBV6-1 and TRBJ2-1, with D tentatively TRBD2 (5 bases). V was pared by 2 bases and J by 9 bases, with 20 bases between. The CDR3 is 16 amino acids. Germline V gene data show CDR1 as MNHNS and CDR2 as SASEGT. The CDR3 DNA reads TGTGCCAGCAGTGAATTAGCTAGCCCGCGAGGTGGTGAGCAGTTCTTC. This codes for CASSELASPRGGEQFF.

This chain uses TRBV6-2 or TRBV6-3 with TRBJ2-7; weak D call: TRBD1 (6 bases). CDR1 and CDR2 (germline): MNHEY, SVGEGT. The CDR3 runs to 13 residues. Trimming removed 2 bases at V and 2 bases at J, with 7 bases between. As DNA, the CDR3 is TGTGCCAGCAGTTACGACAGGACCTACGAGCAGTACTTC. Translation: CASSYDRTYEQYF.

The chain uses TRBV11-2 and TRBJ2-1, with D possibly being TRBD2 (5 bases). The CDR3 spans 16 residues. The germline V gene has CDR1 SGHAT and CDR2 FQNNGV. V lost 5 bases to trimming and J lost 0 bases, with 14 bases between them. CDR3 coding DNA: TGTGCCAGCAGCCCCCTACTAGACCCCTCCTACAATGAGCAGTTCTTC. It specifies CASSPLLDPSYNEQFF.

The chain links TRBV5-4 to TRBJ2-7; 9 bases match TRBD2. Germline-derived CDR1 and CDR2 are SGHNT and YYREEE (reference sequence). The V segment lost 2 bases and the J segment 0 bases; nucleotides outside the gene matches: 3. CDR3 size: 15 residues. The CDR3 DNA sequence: TGTGCCAGCAGCTTTAATAGCGGGAGCTCCTACGAGCAGTACTTC. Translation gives CASSFNSGSSYEQYF.

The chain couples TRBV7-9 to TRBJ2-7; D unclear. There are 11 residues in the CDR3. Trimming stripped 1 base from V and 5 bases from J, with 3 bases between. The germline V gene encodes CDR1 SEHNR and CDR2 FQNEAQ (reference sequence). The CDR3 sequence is CASSLGNEQYF. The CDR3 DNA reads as TGTGCCAGCAGCTTAGGAAACGAGCAGTACTTC.

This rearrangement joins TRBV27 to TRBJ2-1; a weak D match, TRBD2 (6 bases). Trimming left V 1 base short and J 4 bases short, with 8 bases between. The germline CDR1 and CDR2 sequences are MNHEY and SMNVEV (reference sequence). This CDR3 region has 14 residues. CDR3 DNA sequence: TGTGCCAGCAGTTTATACGGGAGTTACAATGAGCAGTTCTTC. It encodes CASSLYGSYNEQFF.